The rows below give T cell receptor beta chains drawn from one sample of a study of blood T cell repertoires in COVID-19. Here immunoSEQ multiplex PCR was the method, and the copy in TCRdb shows in-frame clones only, minus some. The sample comprises roughly 380,000 clones, around 84% of which are singletons, and over 0.95% rests with the top ten. The sequencing sample was made of peripheral blood. These receptors all stem from a human donor with acute or convalescent COVID-19. The donor label of this sample is uncertain. The CDR3 runs from the conserved cysteine through the conserved F or W. A D gene is named only where the DNA matches it firmly. Rows may omit the clone size; those that give it use once, few, many or a size class.

clone_size: once
j_call: TRBJ2-7
v_call: TRBV10-1
d_call: TRBD2
cdr3_nt: TGCGCCAGCAGTCCCAGGACTAGCGGGGGTTTTTACGAGCAGTACTTC
cdr3_aa: CASSPRTSGGFYEQYF

clone_size: NA
j_call: TRBJ1-1
v_call: TRBV11-2
d_call: NA
cdr3_nt: TGTGCCAGCAGCCTCACAGGGAACACTGAAGCTTTCTTT
cdr3_aa: CASSLTGNTEAFF

clone_size: NA
j_call: TRBJ2-1
v_call: TRBV25-1
d_call: NA
cdr3_nt: TGTGCCAGCAGTGGTTCTAGCGCCAACTCCTACAATGAGCAGTTCTTC
cdr3_aa: CASSGSSANSYNEQFF

clone_size: once
j_call: TRBJ1-2
v_call: TRBV15
d_call: NA
cdr3_nt: TGTGCCACCAGCAGAGGGGGCGGGGACTACACCTTC
cdr3_aa: CATSRGGGDYTF

clone_size: NA
j_call: TRBJ2-1
v_call: TRBV11-2
d_call: NA
cdr3_nt: TGTGCCAGCAGCTCCCCTAACAGGGCCGGCTACAATGAGCAGTTCTTC
cdr3_aa: CASSSPNRAGYNEQFF

clone_size: NA
j_call: TRBJ2-7
v_call: TRBV27
d_call: NA
cdr3_nt: TGTGCCAGCAGTTTATTCGGGGGGCCAACCTACGAGCAGTACTTC
cdr3_aa: CASSLFGGPTYEQYF

clone_size: NA
j_call: TRBJ1-4
v_call: TRBV2
d_call: NA
cdr3_nt: TGTGCCAGCAGCTATGACAGCTTTAATGAAAAACTGTTTTTT
cdr3_aa: CASSYDSFNEKLFF

clone_size: NA
j_call: TRBJ1-5
v_call: TRBV10-2
d_call: NA
cdr3_nt: TGCGCCAGCAGTGAGCGCAGGGATCAGCCCCAGCATTTT
cdr3_aa: CASSERRDQPQHF

clone_size: NA
j_call: TRBJ2-1
v_call: TRBV7-8
d_call: NA
cdr3_nt: TGTGCCAGCAGCTTAGGGCTTGGTGAGCAGTTCTTC
cdr3_aa: CASSLGLGEQFF

clone_size: NA
j_call: TRBJ1-3
v_call: TRBV6-5
d_call: TRBD1
cdr3_nt: TGTGCCAGCAGTTACTCCGGGACAGCTGGAAACACCATATATTTT
cdr3_aa: CASSYSGTAGNTIYF

clone_size: NA
j_call: TRBJ1-2
v_call: TRBV5-4
d_call: TRBD1
cdr3_nt: TGTGCCAGCAGCTTTGTCCCGGGACAGGGGACCTATGGCTACACCTTC
cdr3_aa: CASSFVPGQGTYGYTF

clone_size: NA
j_call: TRBJ2-5
v_call: TRBV6-5
d_call: TRBD1
cdr3_nt: TGTGCCAGCAGTTTGGACAGGGTCCAAGAGACCCAGTACTTC
cdr3_aa: CASSLDRVQETQYF

clone_size: NA
j_call: TRBJ2-7
v_call: TRBV5-1
d_call: NA
cdr3_nt: TGCGCCAGCAGTGTATCCGGGGAGAGTGGCGAGCAGTACTTC
cdr3_aa: CASSVSGESGEQYF

clone_size: NA
j_call: TRBJ1-1
v_call: TRBV15
d_call: NA
cdr3_nt: TGTGCCACCAGCGTCTCCGGACACCACATGAACACTGAAGCTTTCTTT
cdr3_aa: CATSVSGHHMNTEAFF

clone_size: NA
j_call: TRBJ2-5
v_call: TRBV5-1
d_call: TRBD2
cdr3_nt: TGCGCCAGCAGCTTGCCCCAGGGACTAACCAAGGAGACCCAGTACTTC
cdr3_aa: CASSLPQGLTKETQYF

clone_size: NA
j_call: TRBJ2-2
v_call: TRBV4-2
d_call: TRBD2
cdr3_nt: TGTGCCAGCAGCCATAGCGGGAGTTGGACCGGGGAGCTGTTTTTT
cdr3_aa: CASSHSGSWTGELFF

clone_size: few
j_call: TRBJ1-1
v_call: TRBV29-1
d_call: NA
cdr3_nt: TGCAGCGTTGCCGAGGGGGTGAGTACTGAAGCTTTCTTT
cdr3_aa: CSVAEGVSTEAFF

clone_size: few
j_call: TRBJ1-6
v_call: TRBV20-1
d_call: NA
cdr3_nt: TGCAGTGCTAGTTTCTCCCCCGGGAGAAATTCACCCCTCCACTTT
cdr3_aa: CSASFSPGRNSPLHF

clone_size: NA
j_call: TRBJ1-5
v_call: TRBV28
d_call: NA
cdr3_nt: TGTGCCAGCAGTTCGGAGAATCAGCCCCAGCATTTT
cdr3_aa: CASSSENQPQHF

clone_size: NA
j_call: TRBJ1-2
v_call: TRBV6-5
d_call: NA
cdr3_nt: TGTGCCAGCAGACAAACAGATGCTCAGGGTTATGGCTACACCTTC
cdr3_aa: CASRQTDAQGYGYTF

clone_size: NA
j_call: TRBJ2-5
v_call: TRBV19
d_call: TRBD1
cdr3_nt: TGTGCCAGTAGTGACAGGGGTGGGGATGAGACCCAGTACTTC
cdr3_aa: CASSDRGGDETQYF

clone_size: NA
j_call: TRBJ1-3
v_call: TRBV11-2
d_call: NA
cdr3_nt: TGTGCCAGTGGAGACAGGATGGGAAACACCATATATTTT
cdr3_aa: CASGDRMGNTIYF